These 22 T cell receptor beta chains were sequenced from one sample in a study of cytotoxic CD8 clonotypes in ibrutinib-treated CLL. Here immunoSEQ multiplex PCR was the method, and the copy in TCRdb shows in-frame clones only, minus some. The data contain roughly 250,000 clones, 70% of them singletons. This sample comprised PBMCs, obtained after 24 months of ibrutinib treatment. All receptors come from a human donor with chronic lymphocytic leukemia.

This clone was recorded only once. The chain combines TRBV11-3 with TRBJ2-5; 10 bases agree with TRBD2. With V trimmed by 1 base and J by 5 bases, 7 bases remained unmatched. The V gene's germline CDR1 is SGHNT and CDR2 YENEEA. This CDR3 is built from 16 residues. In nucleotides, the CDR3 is TGTGCCAGCAGCTTAGGGGCTAGCGGGAGTTTGGAGACCCAGTACTTC. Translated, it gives CASSLGASGSLETQYF.

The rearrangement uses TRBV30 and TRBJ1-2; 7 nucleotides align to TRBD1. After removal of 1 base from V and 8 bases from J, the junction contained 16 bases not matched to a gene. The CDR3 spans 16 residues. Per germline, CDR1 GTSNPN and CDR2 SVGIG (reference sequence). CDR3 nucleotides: TGTGCCTGGAGTGCCGAACCTCAGGGGGTAAAGAGCGGCTACACCTTC. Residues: CAWSAEPQGVKSGYTF.

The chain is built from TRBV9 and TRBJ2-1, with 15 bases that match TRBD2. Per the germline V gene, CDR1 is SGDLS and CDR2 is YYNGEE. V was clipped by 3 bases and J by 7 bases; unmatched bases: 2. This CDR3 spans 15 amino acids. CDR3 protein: CASSAGTSGGNEQFF. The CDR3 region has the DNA TGTGCCAGCAGCGCCGGGACTAGCGGGGGGAATGAGCAGTTCTTC.

The CDR3 region is CAISRAGGETEAFF. CDR3 DNA sequence: TGTGCCATCAGCAGAGCAGGGGGCGAGACTGAAGCTTTCTTT. The chain links TRBV10-3 to TRBJ1-1; 8 bases are a match to TRBD1. Germline CDR1 is ENHRY and CDR2 is SYGVKD. This CDR3 spans 14 amino acids. Trimming took 6 bases from V and 5 from J; bases not matched to a gene: 8.

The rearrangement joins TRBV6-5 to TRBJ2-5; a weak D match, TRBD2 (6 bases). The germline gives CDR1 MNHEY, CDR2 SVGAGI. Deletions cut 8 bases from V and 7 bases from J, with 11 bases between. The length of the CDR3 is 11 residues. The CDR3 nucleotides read TGTGCCAGCGCCGACGGGGGGACCCAGTACTTC. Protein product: CASADGGTQYF.

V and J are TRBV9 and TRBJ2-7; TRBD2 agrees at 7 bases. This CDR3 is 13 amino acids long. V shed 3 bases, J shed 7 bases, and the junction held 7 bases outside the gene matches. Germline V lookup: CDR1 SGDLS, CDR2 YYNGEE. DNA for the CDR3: TGTGCCAGCAGCGGGGCGGGAGCCGGGGAGCAGTACTTC. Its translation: CASSGAGAGEQYF.

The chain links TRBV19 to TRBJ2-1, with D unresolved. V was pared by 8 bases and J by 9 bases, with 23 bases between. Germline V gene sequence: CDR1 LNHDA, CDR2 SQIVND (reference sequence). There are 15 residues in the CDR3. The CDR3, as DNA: TGTGCCAGTCCTTCACCGGGCCCTTGGCGGTGTGAGCAGTTCTTC. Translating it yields CASPSPGPWRCEQFF.

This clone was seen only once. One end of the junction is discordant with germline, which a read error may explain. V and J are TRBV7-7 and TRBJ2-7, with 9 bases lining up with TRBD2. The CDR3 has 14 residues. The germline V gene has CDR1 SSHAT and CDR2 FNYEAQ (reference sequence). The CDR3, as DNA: TGTGCTAGCAGCCCGACTAGCGGAACCTACGAGCAGTACTTC. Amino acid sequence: CASSPTSGTYEQYF.

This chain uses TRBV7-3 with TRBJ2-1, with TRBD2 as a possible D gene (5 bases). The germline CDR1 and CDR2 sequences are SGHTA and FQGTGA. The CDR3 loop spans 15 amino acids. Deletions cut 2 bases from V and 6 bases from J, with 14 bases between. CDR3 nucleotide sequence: TGTGCCAGCAGCTTAGGCTCAGCTAGCTTCAATGAGCAGTTCTTC. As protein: CASSLGSASFNEQFF.

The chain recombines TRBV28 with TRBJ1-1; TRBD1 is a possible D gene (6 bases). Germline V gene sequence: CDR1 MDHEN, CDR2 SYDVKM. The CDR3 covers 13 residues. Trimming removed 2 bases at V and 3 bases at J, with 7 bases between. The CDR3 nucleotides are TGTGCCAGCAGTTTAAAGGGGGACACTGAAGCTTTCTTT. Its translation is CASSLKGDTEAFF.

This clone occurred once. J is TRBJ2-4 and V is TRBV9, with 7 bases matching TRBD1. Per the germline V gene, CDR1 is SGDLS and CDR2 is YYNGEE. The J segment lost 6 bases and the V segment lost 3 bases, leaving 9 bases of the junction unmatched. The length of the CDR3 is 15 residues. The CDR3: CASSATDRAGNIQYF. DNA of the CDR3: TGTGCCAGCAGCGCTACCGACAGGGCCGGAAACATTCAGTACTTC.

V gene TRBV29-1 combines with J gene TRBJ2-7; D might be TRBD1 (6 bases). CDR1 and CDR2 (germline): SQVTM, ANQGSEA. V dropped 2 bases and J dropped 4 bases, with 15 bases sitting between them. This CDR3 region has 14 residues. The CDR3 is CSVETGSLGYEQYF. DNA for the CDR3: TGCAGCGTTGAAACAGGGTCCTTAGGGTACGAGCAGTACTTC.

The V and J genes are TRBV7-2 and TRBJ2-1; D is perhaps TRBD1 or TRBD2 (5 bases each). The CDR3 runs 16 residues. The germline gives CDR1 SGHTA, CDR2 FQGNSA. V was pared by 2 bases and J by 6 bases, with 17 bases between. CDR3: CASSLTGDAHLNEQFF. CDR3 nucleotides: TGTGCCAGCAGCTTAACTGGGGACGCCCACCTCAATGAGCAGTTCTTC. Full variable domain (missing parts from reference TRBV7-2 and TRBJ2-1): GAGVSQSPSNKVTEKGKDVELRCDPISGHTALYWYRQSLGQGLEFLIYFQGNSAPDKSGLPSDRFSAERTGGSVSTLTIQRTQQEDSAVYLCASSLTGDAHLNEQFFGPGTRLTVL.

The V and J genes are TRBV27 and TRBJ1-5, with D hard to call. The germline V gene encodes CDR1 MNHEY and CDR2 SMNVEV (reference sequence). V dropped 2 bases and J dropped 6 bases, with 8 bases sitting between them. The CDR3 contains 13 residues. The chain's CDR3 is CASSLQGPQPQHF. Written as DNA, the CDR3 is TGTGCCAGCAGTTTACAAGGCCCTCAGCCCCAGCATTTT.

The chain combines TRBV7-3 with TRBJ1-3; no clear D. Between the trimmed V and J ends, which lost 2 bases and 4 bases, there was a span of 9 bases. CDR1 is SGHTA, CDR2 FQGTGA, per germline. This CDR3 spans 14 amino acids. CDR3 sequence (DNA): TGTGCCAGCAGCTTATCGGGGAGCGGAAACACCATATATTTT. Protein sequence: CASSLSGSGNTIYF.

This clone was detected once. DNA of the CDR3: TGTGCCAGCAGTAGTGGGGGGGCTACTGAAGCTTTCTTT. It is translated as CASSSGGATEAFF. V and J are TRBV25-1 and TRBJ1-1, with a possible D match to TRBD1 (6 bases). CDR1 is MGHDK and CDR2 is SYGVNS in the germline V gene. Trimming pared 5 bases from V and 5 bases from J, leaving 12 bases between. The CDR3 totals 13 residues.

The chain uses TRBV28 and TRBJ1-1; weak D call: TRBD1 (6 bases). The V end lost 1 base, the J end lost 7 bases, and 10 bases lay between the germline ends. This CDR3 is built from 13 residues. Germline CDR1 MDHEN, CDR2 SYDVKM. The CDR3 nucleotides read TGTGCCAGCAGTTTATTGGACAGCAGTGAAGCTTTCTTT. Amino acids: CASSLLDSSEAFF. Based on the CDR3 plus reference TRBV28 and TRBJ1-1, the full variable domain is DVKVTQSSRYLVKRTGEKVFLECVQDMDHENMFWYRQDPGLGLRLIYFSYDVKMKEKGDIPEGYSVSREKKERFSLILESASTNQTSMYLCASSLLDSSEAFFGQGTRLTVV.

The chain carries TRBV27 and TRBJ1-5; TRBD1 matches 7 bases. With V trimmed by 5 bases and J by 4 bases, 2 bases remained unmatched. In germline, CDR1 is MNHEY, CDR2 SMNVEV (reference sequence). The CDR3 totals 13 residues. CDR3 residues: CASSAQGNQPQHF. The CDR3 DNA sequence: TGTGCCAGCAGTGCACAGGGGAATCAGCCCCAGCATTTT.

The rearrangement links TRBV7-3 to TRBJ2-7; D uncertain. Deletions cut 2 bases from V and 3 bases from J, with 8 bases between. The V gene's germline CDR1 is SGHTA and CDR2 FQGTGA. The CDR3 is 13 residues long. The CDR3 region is CASSLEPDYEQYF. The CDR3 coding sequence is TGTGCCAGCAGCTTAGAGCCCGACTACGAGCAGTACTTC.

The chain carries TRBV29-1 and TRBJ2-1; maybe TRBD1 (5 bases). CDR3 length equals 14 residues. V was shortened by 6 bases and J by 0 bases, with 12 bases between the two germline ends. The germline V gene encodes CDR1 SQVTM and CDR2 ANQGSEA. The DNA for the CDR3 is TGCAGCGTCCTGGACATTGACTCCTACAATGAGCAGTTCTTC. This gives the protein CSVLDIDSYNEQFF.

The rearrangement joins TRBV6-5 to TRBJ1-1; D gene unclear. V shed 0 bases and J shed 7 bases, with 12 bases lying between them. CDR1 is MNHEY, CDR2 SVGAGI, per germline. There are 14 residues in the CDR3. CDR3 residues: CASSYSRLWDEAFF. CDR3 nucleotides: TGTGCCAGCAGTTACTCTCGGTTATGGGATGAAGCTTTCTTT.

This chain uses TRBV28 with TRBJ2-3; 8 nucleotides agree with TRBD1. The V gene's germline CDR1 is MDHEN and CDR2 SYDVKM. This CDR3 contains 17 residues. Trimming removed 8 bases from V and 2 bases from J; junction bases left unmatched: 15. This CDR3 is CASADLKRQGYTDTQYF. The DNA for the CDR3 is TGTGCCAGCGCCGACCTAAAAAGACAGGGGTACACAGATACGCAGTATTTT.